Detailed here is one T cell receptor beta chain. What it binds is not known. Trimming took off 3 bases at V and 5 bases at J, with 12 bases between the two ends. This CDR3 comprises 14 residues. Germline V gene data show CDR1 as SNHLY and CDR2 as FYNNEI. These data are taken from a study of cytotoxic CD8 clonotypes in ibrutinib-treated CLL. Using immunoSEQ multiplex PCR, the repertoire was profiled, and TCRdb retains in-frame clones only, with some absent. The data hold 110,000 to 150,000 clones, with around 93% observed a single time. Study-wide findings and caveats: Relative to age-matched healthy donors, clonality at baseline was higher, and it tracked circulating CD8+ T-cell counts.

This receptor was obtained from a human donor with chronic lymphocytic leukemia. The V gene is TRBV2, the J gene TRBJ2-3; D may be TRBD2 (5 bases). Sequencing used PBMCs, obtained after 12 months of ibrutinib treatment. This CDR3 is CASSEQAARDTQYF. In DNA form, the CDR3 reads TGTGCCAGCAGTGAGCAAGCGGCCCGAGATACGCAGTATTTT.